These 2 T cell receptor beta chains were sequenced from one sample in a study of T cell repertoires in cytomegalovirus infection. Each CDR3 protein gets one entry after TCRdb re-called the reads with MiXCR. Of about 770,000 distinct CDR3 sequences in the sample, under 35% were seen once. These receptors' targets are unknown. The sequences come from cultured CD8+ T cells from PBMCs, collected from culture after CMV antigen stimulation. All receptors derive from a human donor in good health (CMV status not recorded). Some clones in this sample may be carry-over from other donors' samples.

This clonotype has at least ten counts. V and J are TRBV7-6 and TRBJ1-2; possible D gene TRBD1, 5 bases. This CDR3 region has 13 residues. The germline V gene encodes CDR1 SGHVS and CDR2 FNYEAQ. V was trimmed by 1 base and J by 8 bases, leaving 11 bases between them. The DNA for the CDR3 is TGTGCCAGCAGCTTAGGGGGGAAAGAGGGCTACACCTTC. This sequence encodes CASSLGGKEGYTF.

J is TRBJ1-3 and V is TRBV7-6; 7 nucleotides match TRBD1. This CDR3 is built from 15 residues. The germline CDR1 and CDR2 sequences are SGHVS and FNYEAQ. V was pared by 5 bases and J by 4 bases, with 8 bases of the junction left unmatched. DNA of the CDR3: TGTGCCAGCAGCGAGCGCCGACAGGGAGGAAACACCATATATTTT. It translates to CASSERRQGGNTIYF.